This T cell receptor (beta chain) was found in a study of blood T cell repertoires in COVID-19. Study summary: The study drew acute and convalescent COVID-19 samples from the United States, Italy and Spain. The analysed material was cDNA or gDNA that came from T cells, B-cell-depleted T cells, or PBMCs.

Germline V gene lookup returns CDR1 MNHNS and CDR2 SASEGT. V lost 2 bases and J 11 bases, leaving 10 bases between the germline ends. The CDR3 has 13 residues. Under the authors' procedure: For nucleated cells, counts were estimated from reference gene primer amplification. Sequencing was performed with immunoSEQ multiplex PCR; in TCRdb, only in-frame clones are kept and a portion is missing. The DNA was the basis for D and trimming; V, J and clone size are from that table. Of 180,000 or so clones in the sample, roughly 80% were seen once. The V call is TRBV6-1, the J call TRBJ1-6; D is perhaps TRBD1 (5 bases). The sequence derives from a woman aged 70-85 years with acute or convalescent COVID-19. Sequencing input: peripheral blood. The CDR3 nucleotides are TGTGCCAGCAGTGAACTTAGGGGCACACCCCTCCACTTT. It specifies CASSELRGTPLHF.